This TCR beta chain originates from a study of blood T cell repertoires in COVID-19. Turning to the study itself: PBMCs, B-cell-depleted T cells, or T cells were the source of the cDNA or gDNA that made up the material.

The V gene's germline CDR1 is LNHDA and CDR2 SQIVND (reference sequence). The J segment lost 6 bases and the V segment lost 5 bases, leaving 13 bases of the junction unmatched. CDR3 size: 16 residues. TCRdb keeps only in-frame clones here, not all; method: immunoSEQ multiplex PCR. The sample consists of 400,000 to 450,000 clones, less than 95% of them appearing once. Cohort 3 recovered donors had two negative PCRs, clearance, or symptom resolution. The sample comprised PBMCs or T cells enriched from blood (not recorded which). The sequence was obtained from a man between 18 and 35 years old who had recovered from COVID-19. The chain recombines TRBV19 with TRBJ1-5; 7 positions agree with TRBD1. The DNA for the CDR3 is TGTGCCAGTAGTGCCCCGACAGGGAAGACCGGTCAGCCCCAGCATTTT. It specifies CASSAPTGKTGQPQHF.